Presented here are 24 T cell receptor beta chains from one specimen sequenced in a study of T cells after yellow fever vaccination. One entry per CDR3 protein results from TCRdb running MiXCR on the 5' RACE reads. This sample has some 170,000 distinct CDR3 sequences; around 9% occur once, and the top ten carry about a third. Specimen: CD8+ T cells sorted from PBMCs, collected 45 days after the yellow fever booster vaccination. The receptors derive from a man aged 18 to 30 who received the YFV17D yellow fever vaccine.

This clonotype was counted a few times. V is TRBV12-3 or TRBV12-4 and J is TRBJ1-2; D is possibly TRBD1 (5 bases). V lost 0 bases to trimming and J lost 2 bases, with 7 bases between them. The CDR3 has 14 amino acids. The CDR3 DNA follows: TGTGCCAGCAGTTTAGCAGGGGCAAACTATGGCTACACCTTC. This sequence encodes CASSLAGANYGYTF.

This clonotype was recorded many times. One end of the junction does not line up with germline, which may come from a read error. This chain links TRBV12-3 or TRBV12-4 with TRBJ1-1, with D maybe TRBD1 (5 bases). The CDR3 is 14 residues long. CDR3 region: CASSLAGGNTEAFF. In nucleotides, the CDR3 is TGCGCCAGCAGCTTGGCCGGGGGGAACACTGAAGCTTTCTTT.

This clonotype was seen more than once but under ten times. In DNA, the CDR3 is TGTGCCAGCAGTTACTCGATGGTTACAGGGGTGAACACTGAAGCTTTCTTT. Translated, it gives CASSYSMVTGVNTEAFF. The chain has TRBV6-5 and TRBJ1-1; 7 nucleotides line up with TRBD1. The V gene's germline CDR1 is MNHEY and CDR2 SVGAGI. This CDR3 comprises 17 residues. After removal of 0 bases from V and 0 bases from J, the junction contained 7 bases not matched to a gene.

The chain uses TRBV4-1 and TRBJ1-1; D gene unclear. V was shortened by 0 bases and J by 2 bases, with 13 bases between the two germline ends. The CDR3 consists of 16 residues. Looked up from germline, CDR1 is MGHRA and CDR2 is YSYEKL. The CDR3 protein is CASSQDSERYNTEAFF. CDR3 bases: TGCGCCAGCAGCCAAGATTCCGAACGCTATAACACTGAAGCTTTCTTT.

This chain uses TRBV5-1 with TRBJ2-2; 9 bases match TRBD2. Germline V gives CDR1 SGHRS, CDR2 YFSETQ. J was trimmed by 1 base and V by 0 bases; bases with no gene match: 7. CDR3 length: 18 residues. The CDR3, as DNA: TGCGCCAGCAGCTTGGCCGTGCGGCGGGGGGGGAACACCGGGGAGCTGTTTTTT. Its protein product is CASSLAVRRGGNTGELFF.

At least ten counts were recorded for this clonotype. This chain uses TRBV7-7 with TRBJ2-1; 9 bases fit TRBD2. Germline V gene sequence: CDR1 SSHAT, CDR2 FNYEAQ (reference sequence). V gave up 6 bases and J gave up 6 bases; unmatched junction bases: 18. The CDR3 is made up of 18 amino acids. The chain's CDR3 is CASSPYGTSSYFFNEQFF. CDR3 nucleotide sequence: TGTGCCAGCAGTCCTTATGGGACTAGCTCGTACTTCTTCAATGAGCAGTTCTTC.

The chain has TRBV4-1 and TRBJ1-5, with D unclear. Trimming shortened V by 0 bases and J by 3 bases, and 9 bases separated the two germline ends. The CDR3 runs 15 residues. The germline V gene has CDR1 MGHRA and CDR2 YSYEKL. The CDR3 protein is CASSQDVRNNQPQHF. CDR3 DNA: TGCGCCAGCAGCCAAGATGTCAGAAACAATCAGCCCCAGCATTTT.

The chain is built from TRBV29-1 and TRBJ2-3; D perhaps matches TRBD2 (5 bases). From germline, CDR1 is SQVTM and CDR2 ANQGSEA. The germline V and J ends were trimmed by 4 bases and 4 bases, with 9 bases remaining between them. The CDR3 extends over 12 amino acids. DNA of the CDR3: TGCAGCGTTGCTGTCGGGGCAGATACGCAGTATTTT. As protein: CSVAVGADTQYF.

This clonotype was seen a few times. The chain uses TRBV6-6 and TRBJ2-7; either TRBD1 or TRBD2 may fit D (5 bases each). Trimming removed 6 bases at V and 6 bases at J, with 18 bases between. CDR1 and CDR2 from the germline V gene are MNHNY and SVGAGI (reference sequence). The length of the CDR3 is 14 residues. The CDR3 coding sequence is TGTGCCAGCAGCGCCGGGACCCCCGTCGGCGAGCAGTACGTC. Its translation is CASSAGTPVGEQYV.

In its sample, this clonotype was seen a few times. The chain has TRBV7-8 and TRBJ2-7; D tentatively reads TRBD1 or TRBD2 (7 bases each). The CDR3 loop spans 17 amino acids. Germline V gene sequence: CDR1 SGHVS, CDR2 FQNEAQ. With 5 bases removed from V and 5 bases from J, the gap between germline ends came to 25 bases. CDR3 in amino acids: CASSLGRGRILAHEQYF. For the CDR3, the DNA is TGTGCCAGCAGCCTAGGGAGGGGGCGCATTTTAGCCCACGAGCAGTACTTC.

This clonotype was counted only a few times. The chain joins TRBV4-2 to TRBJ2-3; a possible D gene is TRBD2 (6 bases). CDR1 and CDR2 from the germline V gene are LGHNA and YNFKEQ. Deletions cut 3 bases from V and 2 bases from J, with 21 bases between. This CDR3 has 18 amino acids. The DNA of the CDR3 is TGTGCCAGCAGCCATCCGTGGGACGGCCGGCGGGACACAGATACGCAGTATTTT. Translated: CASSHPWDGRRDTDTQYF.

This clonotype turned up a few times. V gene TRBV11-1 combines with J gene TRBJ2-7, with a possible D match to TRBD1 (5 bases). There are 14 residues in the CDR3. Germline values: CDR1 SGHAT, CDR2 FQDESV (reference sequence). Trimming left V 5 bases short and J 3 bases short, with 14 bases between. CDR3 region: CASSLQQGFYEQYF. DNA of the CDR3: TGTGCCAGCAGCCTCCAGCAGGGTTTCTACGAGCAGTACTTC.

The gene calls are TRBV9 and TRBJ2-7, with D hard to call. Germline V gives CDR1 SGDLS, CDR2 YYNGEE. V was pared by 5 bases and J by 3 bases, with 12 bases between. This CDR3 is built from 13 residues. Written as DNA, the CDR3 is TGTGCCAGCAGTGCAGACGGAAGCTACGAGCAGTACTTC. It yields the protein CASSADGSYEQYF.

This chain links TRBV7-9 with TRBJ2-3; 10 bases align to TRBD2. Germline assignment: CDR1 SEHNR and CDR2 FQNEAQ (reference sequence). With V trimmed by 0 bases and J by 5 bases, 8 bases remained unmatched. CDR3 length: 17 amino acids. This chain's CDR3 is CASSLAGAGGLKDTQYF. Written as DNA, the CDR3 is TGTGCCAGCAGCTTAGCTGGAGCGGGGGGGCTTAAAGATACGCAGTATTTT.

The sample holds a few counts of this clonotype. V usage is TRBV5-1 and J usage is TRBJ2-1; weak D call: TRBD2 (5 bases). In germline, CDR1 is SGHRS, CDR2 YFSETQ. The length of the CDR3 is 14 residues. V dropped 0 bases and J dropped 5 bases, with 9 bases sitting between them. CDR3 sequence: CASSLVLTNNEQFF. CDR3 bases: TGCGCCAGCAGCTTGGTTTTGACTAACAATGAGCAGTTCTTC.

The chain combines TRBV7-9 with TRBJ1-1; a weak D match, TRBD1 (6 bases). Trimming took off 7 bases at V and 8 bases at J, with 11 bases between the two ends. Germline loops: CDR1 SEHNR, CDR2 FQNEAQ (reference sequence). This CDR3 region has 11 residues. The CDR3 nucleotides are TGTGCCAGCACCCAAGGACAGGAAGCTTTCTTT. Its translation: CASTQGQEAFF. Based on the CDR3 plus reference TRBV7-9 and TRBJ1-1, the full variable domain is DTGVSQNPRHKITKRGQNVTFRCDPISEHNRLYWYRQTLGQGPEFLTYFQNEAQLEKSRLLSDRFSAERPKGSFSTLEIQRTEQGDSAMYLCASTQGQEAFFGQGTRLTVV.

This clonotype was seen a handful of times. The V call is TRBV19, the J call TRBJ2-3, with TRBD1 identical over 9 bases. From germline, CDR1 is LNHDA and CDR2 SQIVND (reference sequence). The V and J ends lost 6 bases and 4 bases, in that order; junction bases with no gene match: 5. This CDR3 contains 14 residues. The CDR3 DNA follows: TGTGCCAGTAGGGGGACAGGGTGGGCAGATACGCAGTATTTT. Its protein product is CASRGTGWADTQYF. The variable domain in full, completed from reference TRBV19 and TRBJ2-3, reads DGGITQSPKYLFRKEGQNVTLSCEQNLNHDAMYWYRQDPGQGLRLIYYSQIVNDFQKGDIAEGYSVSREKKESFPLTVTSAQKNPTAFYLCASRGTGWADTQYFGPGTRLTVL.

This clonotype was detected only a few times. The rearrangement uses TRBV12-3 or TRBV12-4 and TRBJ1-6, with D maybe TRBD1 (5 bases). V was cut by 8 bases and J by 0 bases, with 11 bases left in between. CDR3 length: 15 residues. The CDR3 sequence is CASGRASSYNSPLHF. As DNA, the CDR3 is TGTGCCAGCGGCAGGGCGAGCTCCTATAATTCACCCCTCCACTTT.

This clonotype showed up just a few times. V usage is TRBV6-5 and J usage is TRBJ1-5; D is undetermined. V gave up 4 bases and J gave up 7 bases, with 14 bases separating them. Germline V CDR1 and CDR2: MNHEY, SVGAGI. The CDR3 spans 14 residues. The CDR3 coding sequence is TGTGCCAGCAGTTCATTAGAGGGTAAACAGCCCCAGCATTTT. Amino acids: CASSSLEGKQPQHF.

CDR3 coding DNA: TGTGCCAGCAGTTTGGCCGTTAATTCACCCCTCCACTTT. It specifies CASSLAVNSPLHF. The chain joins TRBV27 to TRBJ1-6; D gene uncertain. The CDR3 totals 13 residues. Germline CDR1 reads MNHEY; CDR2 reads SMNVEV (reference sequence). Trimming took off 3 bases at V and 6 bases at J, with 6 bases between the two ends.

This clonotype appeared many times. The CDR3 DNA reads as TGTGCCAGCAGCGACCAGGAAACGGGACCACCGATGGCCAGAAGTACGCAGTATTTT. It is translated as CASSDQETGPPMARSTQYF. The chain combines TRBV7-8 with TRBJ2-3; TRBD1 or TRBD2 may be the D gene (5 bases each). The V and J ends lost 5 bases and 8 bases respectively, with 32 bases between them. The CDR3 extends over 19 amino acids. CDR1 and CDR2 from the germline V gene are SGHVS and FQNEAQ. The full variable domain, with the rest looked up from reference TRBV7-8 and TRBJ2-3, is GAGVSQSPRYKVAKRGQDVALRCDPISGHVSLFWYQQALGQGPEFLTYFQNEAQLDKSGLPSDRFFAERPEGSVSTLKIQRTQQEDSAVYLCASSDQETGPPMARSTQYFGPGTRLTVL.

This clonotype was observed a few times. The rearrangement uses TRBV4-1 and TRBJ2-2; D is undetermined. The V gene's germline CDR1 is MGHRA and CDR2 YSYEKL. V lost 4 bases, J lost 7 bases, and 10 bases lay in between. This CDR3 spans 13 amino acids. The CDR3 spells CASSLLLNGELFF. DNA of the CDR3: TGCGCCAGCAGCCTTCTCCTGAACGGGGAGCTGTTTTTT.

The table lists this clonotype with a few counts. The chain couples TRBV7-9 to TRBJ1-5, with D maybe TRBD1 (6 bases). This CDR3 has 17 residues. Germline CDR1 reads SEHNR; CDR2 reads FQNEAQ (reference sequence). Between the trimmed V and J ends, which lost 5 bases and 5 bases, there was a span of 22 bases. CDR3 in amino acids: CASSDSYGGGLDQPQHF. The DNA for the CDR3 is TGTGCCAGCAGCGATTCCTACGGTGGGGGCCTCGATCAGCCCCAGCATTTT.

This clonotype was observed a handful of times. This sequence joins TRBV6-5 and TRBJ2-2; 8 bases are shared with TRBD2. Germline V gene lookup returns CDR1 MNHEY and CDR2 SVGAGI. V was clipped by 7 bases and J by 5 bases; unmatched bases: 12. CDR3 length: 16 amino acids. The CDR3 is CASIRRGGMATGELFF. CDR3 DNA sequence: TGTGCCAGCATACGGCGCGGGGGGATGGCGACCGGGGAGCTGTTTTTT.